These 13 T cell receptor beta chains were sequenced from one sample in a study of T cells after somatic rescue of genetic block. Profiled with immunoSEQ multiplex PCR; TCRdb holds only in-frame clones, not every one. The sample carries around 70,000 clones, under 95% recorded once. Sequenced material: peripheral blood mononuclear cells (PBMCs). All receptors come from a man aged 35-49 years.

The V call is TRBV5-1, the J call TRBJ2-7; D not certain. This CDR3 has 13 residues. Trimming removed 6 bases at V and 2 bases at J, with 12 bases between. Per the germline V gene, CDR1 is SGHRS and CDR2 is YFSETQ. The CDR3 here is CASKLGNTYEQYF. The CDR3 nucleotides read TGCGCCAGCAAGCTGGGGAACACCTACGAGCAGTACTTC.

The rearrangement joins TRBV30 to TRBJ2-2, with D unclear. V was pared by 4 bases and J by 9 bases, with 12 bases between. The germline V gene encodes CDR1 GTSNPN and CDR2 SVGIG (reference sequence). This CDR3 is 12 amino acids long. CDR3 in amino acids: CAWMKGIRELFF. The CDR3, as DNA: TGTGCCTGGATGAAGGGTATCCGGGAGCTGTTTTTT.

This clone was observed once. The CDR3 is CASSPQGAQGGQPQHF. In nucleotides, the CDR3 is TGTGCCAGCTCACCTCAAGGTGCCCAGGGCGGCCAGCCCCAGCATTTT. The chain has TRBV18 and TRBJ1-5; tentatively, D is TRBD1 (5 bases). The germline V and J ends were trimmed by 3 bases and 7 bases, with 19 bases remaining between them. The CDR3 has 16 residues. Germline CDR1 and CDR2: KGHSH and LQKENI.

The V call is TRBV19, the J call TRBJ2-7, with 7 bases matching TRBD1. Germline V gene data show CDR1 as LNHDA and CDR2 as SQIVND (reference sequence). The CDR3 loop spans 13 amino acids. The junction had 4 bases not matched to a gene; V was cut back by 6 bases and J by 2 bases. This CDR3 reads CASSPGQPYEQYF. CDR3 DNA: TGTGCCAGTAGCCCGGGACAGCCCTACGAGCAGTACTTC.

V usage is TRBV5-1 and J usage is TRBJ1-4, with 9 bases aligning to TRBD1. J was trimmed by 7 bases and V by 0 bases; bases with no gene match: 1. Germline loops: CDR1 SGHRS, CDR2 YFSETQ. The CDR3 contains 14 residues. The CDR3 DNA reads as TGCGCCAGCAGCTTGGGGGGACAGGGTGAAAAACTGTTTTTT. Translating gives CASSLGGQGEKLFF.

This chain links TRBV5-1 with TRBJ2-7; D not certain. The ends were cut back, 4 bases at V and 5 bases at J, with 13 bases in the middle. The CDR3 is made up of 13 amino acids. Germline V lookup: CDR1 SGHRS, CDR2 YFSETQ. The CDR3 region has the DNA TGCGCCAGCAGCCCTCCCAACGAGGACGAGCAGTACTTC. Translating gives CASSPPNEDEQYF.

The J gene is TRBJ2-6, the V gene TRBV4-1; D possibly corresponds to TRBD2 (5 bases). The V end was cut by 4 bases, the J end by 4 bases, with 11 bases between. The germline gives CDR1 MGHRA, CDR2 YSYEKL. The CDR3 extends over 15 amino acids. CDR3 amino acids: CASSPRVDGANVLTF. In DNA, the CDR3 is TGCGCCAGCAGCCCGAGGGTAGACGGGGCCAACGTCCTGACTTTC.

Written as DNA, the CDR3 is TGTGCCAGCACCCCCCCGGGGCTTAGGATGGACAATGAGCAGTTCTTC. This sequence encodes CASTPPGLRMDNEQFF. J is TRBJ2-1 and V is TRBV28; D possibly uses TRBD1 or TRBD2 (5 bases each). Germline V gene data show CDR1 as MDHEN and CDR2 as SYDVKM. CDR3 size: 16 residues. Trimming left V 7 bases short and J 5 bases short, with 21 bases between.

The chain combines TRBV9 with TRBJ2-1; 8 bases agree with TRBD1. The CDR3 has 15 residues. J lost 6 bases, V lost 0 bases, and 5 bases had no gene match. Germline V gene data show CDR1 as SGDLS and CDR2 as YYNGEE. CDR3 sequence (DNA): TGTGCCAGCAGCGTAGTACAGGGGGTTGGCAATGAGCAGTTCTTC. Protein: CASSVVQGVGNEQFF.

The chain links TRBV9 to TRBJ2-1; 12 bases align to TRBD2. The germline gives CDR1 SGDLS, CDR2 YYNGEE. The CDR3 is 17 amino acids. V was pared by 0 bases and J by 6 bases, with 7 bases of the junction left unmatched. The CDR3 is CASSVVEWTSGANEQFF. Here the CDR3 DNA reads TGTGCCAGCAGCGTAGTGGAATGGACTAGCGGGGCCAATGAGCAGTTCTTC. Full variable domain (remainder filled in from reference TRBV9 and TRBJ2-1): DSGVTQTPKHLITATGQRVTLRCSPRSGDLSVYWYQQSLDQGLQFLIQYYNGEERAKGNILERFSAQQFPDLHSELNLSSLELGDSALYFCASSVVEWTSGANEQFFGPGTRLTVL.

The rearrangement links TRBV2 to TRBJ2-5; TRBD1 aligns across 9 bases. Per the germline V gene, CDR1 is SNHLY and CDR2 is FYNNEI. The CDR3 totals 13 residues. J lost 1 base, V lost 9 bases, and 3 bases had no gene match. CDR3 protein: CARRDRAQETQYF. The DNA of the CDR3 is TGTGCCAGGAGGGACAGGGCCCAAGAGACCCAGTACTTC.

CDR3 sequence: CASSTRQYGYTF. The CDR3 DNA is TGTGCCAGCAGCACCAGACAGTATGGCTACACCTTC. The V and J genes are TRBV7-2 and TRBJ1-2; tentatively, D is TRBD1 (5 bases). CDR1 SGHTA and CDR2 FQGNSA come from the germline V gene. This CDR3 has 12 amino acids. Trimming took 5 bases from V and 5 from J, leaving 9 bases between them.

V is TRBV11-1 and J is TRBJ2-1, with TRBD1 as a possible D gene (6 bases). V was clipped by 0 bases and J by 4 bases, with 10 bases between them. Germline values: CDR1 SGHAT, CDR2 FQDESV (reference sequence). There are 15 residues in the CDR3. For the CDR3, the DNA is TGTGCCAGCAGCTTAGCAGGGACAATATACAATGAGCAGTTCTTC. It is translated as CASSLAGTIYNEQFF.